This TCR beta chain derives from a study of cytomegalovirus exposure and HLA in healthy donors. The study's findings and limits: It was confirmed in vitro that a few of the CMV-associated chains were specific for CMV antigens. Another analysis was done later, and it associated 16,951 TCR beta sequences with HLA alleles at 0.05 false discovery rate.

A remark on this clone: Its matching antigen is unknown.

Primers included in the PCR were 60 Vbeta and 13 Jbeta primers. Generated by immunoSEQ multiplex PCR, the TCRdb table keeps only in-frame clones and is missing some. Of about 160,000 clones in the sample, about 72% were seen once. The CDR3 loop spans 14 amino acids. The germline V gene has CDR1 SGHDT and CDR2 YYEEEE. Deletions cut 4 bases from V and 14 bases from J, with 22 bases between. The chain employs TRBV5-6 and TRBJ1-3; D call uncertain. This TCR was sampled from a man aged 25-45 years in good health and CMV-seropositive. The sample was PBMCs. DNA for the CDR3: TGTGCCAGCAGCCTAGGACTCCCCGGCCCGGCGGTATATTTT. It translates to CASSLGLPGPAVYF.